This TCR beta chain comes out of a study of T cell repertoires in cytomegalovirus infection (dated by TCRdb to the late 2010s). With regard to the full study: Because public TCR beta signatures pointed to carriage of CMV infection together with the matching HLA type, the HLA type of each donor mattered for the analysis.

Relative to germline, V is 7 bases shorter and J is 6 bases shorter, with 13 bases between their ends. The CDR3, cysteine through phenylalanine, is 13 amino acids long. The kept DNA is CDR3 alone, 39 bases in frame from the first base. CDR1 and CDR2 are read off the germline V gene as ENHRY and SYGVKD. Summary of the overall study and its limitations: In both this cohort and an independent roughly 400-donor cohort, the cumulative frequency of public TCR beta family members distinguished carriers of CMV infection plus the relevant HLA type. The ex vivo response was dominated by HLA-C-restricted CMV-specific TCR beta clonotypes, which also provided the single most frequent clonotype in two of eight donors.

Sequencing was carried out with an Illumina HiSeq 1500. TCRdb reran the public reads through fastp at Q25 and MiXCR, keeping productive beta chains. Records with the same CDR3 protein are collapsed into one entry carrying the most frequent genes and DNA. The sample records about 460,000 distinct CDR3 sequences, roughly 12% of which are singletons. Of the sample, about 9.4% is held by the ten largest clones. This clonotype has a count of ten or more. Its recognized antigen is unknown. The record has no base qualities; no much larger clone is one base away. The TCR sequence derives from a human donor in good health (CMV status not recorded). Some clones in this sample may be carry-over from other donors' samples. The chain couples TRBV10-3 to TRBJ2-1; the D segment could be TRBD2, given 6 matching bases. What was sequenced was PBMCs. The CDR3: CAINPGTFNEQFF. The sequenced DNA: TGTGCCATCAATCCTGGGACTTTCAATGAGCAGTTCTTC.